This TCR beta chain was captured in a study of blood T cell repertoires in COVID-19. Overall study: The origin of the acute and convalescent COVID-19 samples was the United States, Italy and Spain. Sources were T cells, B-cell-depleted T cells, or PBMCs; the material itself was cDNA or gDNA.

V shed 8 bases and J shed 0 bases, with 8 bases lying between them. Germline CDR1 is MNHEY and CDR2 is SVGAGI. The CDR3 runs to 13 residues. Methods used by the authors: Reference gene primers were amplified, and this amplification served to estimate nucleated cell counts. Some clones are missing from TCRdb's copy, which holds only in-frame ones; the method was immunoSEQ multiplex PCR. The DNA was the basis for D and trimming; V, J and clone size are from that table. The sample carries around 52,000 clones, almost 85% recorded once. The source material was peripheral blood. The receptor was derived from a woman of 80 years or more with acute or convalescent COVID-19. The chain links TRBV6-5 to TRBJ1-5; D is perhaps TRBD1 (6 bases). The CDR3 reads CASRTDSNQPQHF. For the CDR3, the DNA is TGTGCCAGCCGGACAGATAGCAATCAGCCCCAGCATTTT.